Listed below are T cell receptor beta chains from one sample, sequenced in a study of regulatory T cells in long-lasting Graves disease. TCRdb independently ran MiXCR on the multiplex PCR reads; one entry per CDR3 protein. This sample has roughly 420,000 distinct CDR3 sequences, with about 16% found just once. Another study also made use of these data, one on T cells in Graves' hyperthyroidism and ophthalmopathy.

This sample comprised peripheral blood mononuclear cells (PBMCs), obtained at new diagnosis, from a patient treated with antithyroid drugs. Receptors originate from a woman aged 18 to 35 with Graves disease. Each CDR3 is given with its conserved first and last residue. The D gene is left open where the match is weak. Rows give clone size only sometimes, using once, few, many, or a class for an expanded clone.

size: many; D: TRBD1; length: 14; V: TRBV7-3; J: TRBJ2-2; DNA: TGTGCCAGCAGCCCCTGGACAGGGACCGGGGAGCTGTTTTTT; CDR3: CASSPWTGTGELFF
size: .; D: .; length: 11; V: TRBV5-4; J: TRBJ1-2; DNA: TGTGCCAGCAGCTTGAGTGGTGGCTACACCTTC; CDR3: CASSLSGGYTF
size: many; D: .; length: 11; V: TRBV30; J: TRBJ2-5; DNA: TGTGCCTGGAGTGTTTCGGAGACCCAGTACTTC; CDR3: CAWSVSETQYF
size: many; D: .; length: 15; V: TRBV7-9; J: TRBJ2-3; DNA: TGTGCCAGCAGCCTTCCACTAGACAGGTCGGATACGCAGTATTTT; CDR3: CASSLPLDRSDTQYF
size: many; D: .; length: 15; V: TRBV5-1; J: TRBJ1-1; DNA: TGCGCCAGCAGCTTGGGGGCAGGGCCGAACACTGAAGCTTTCTTT; CDR3: CASSLGAGPNTEAFF
size: many; D: .; length: 14; V: TRBV6-1; J: TRBJ1-6; DNA: TGTGCCAGCAGTGTCGACAGTAGGGGAACACCCCTCCACTTT; CDR3: CASSVDSRGTPLHF
size: many; D: TRBD1; length: 16; V: TRBV18; J: TRBJ2-7; DNA: TGTGCCAGCTCACCACTTCCGGGACAGGGGGCTTACGAGCAGTACTTC; CDR3: CASSPLPGQGAYEQYF
size: .; D: TRBD2; length: 16; V: TRBV28; J: TRBJ2-7; DNA: TGTGCCAGCAGTCAAATTAGCGGGATCCTCTCCTACGAGCAGTACTTC; CDR3: CASSQISGILSYEQYF
size: many; D: .; length: 14; V: TRBV2; J: TRBJ2-1; DNA: TGTGCCAGCAGTCCCAATACCTTTCCAAATGAGCAGTTCTTC; CDR3: CASSPNTFPNEQFF
size: .; D: TRBD2; length: 17; V: TRBV7-2; J: TRBJ2-7; DNA: TGTGCCAGCAGCTTACCGACGGGACTAGCGGGAGGGTACGAGCAGTACTTC; CDR3: CASSLPTGLAGGYEQYF
size: many; D: .; length: 16; V: TRBV5-4; J: TRBJ2-3; DNA: TGTGCCAGCAGCCGTCCATTACCGGGGGGCACAGATACGCAGTATTTT; CDR3: CASSRPLPGGTDTQYF
size: few; D: .; length: 15; V: TRBV6-5; J: TRBJ1-3; DNA: TGTGCCAGCAGTTACGTCGAGGGAACTGGAAACACCATATATTTT; CDR3: CASSYVEGTGNTIYF
size: .; D: .; length: 15; V: TRBV29-1; J: TRBJ1-3; DNA: TGCAGCGTTGGACAGGACGCGAGCTCTGGAAACACCATATATTTT; CDR3: CSVGQDASSGNTIYF
size: many; D: TRBD2; length: 16; V: TRBV3-1; J: TRBJ2-1; DNA: TGTGCCAGCGGACGGATGGCGGGAGCGGGGTACAATGAGCAGTTCTTC; CDR3: CASGRMAGAGYNEQFF
size: many; D: .; length: 12; V: TRBV7-2; J: TRBJ1-5; DNA: TGTGCCAGCAGCTTATATAATCAGCCCCAGCATTTT; CDR3: CASSLYNQPQHF
size: .; D: TRBD2; length: 16; V: TRBV5-5; J: TRBJ2-1; DNA: TGTGCCAGCAGCTTGGGGCGGGAGTCGAGCGACAATGAGCAGTTCTTC; CDR3: CASSLGRESSDNEQFF
size: .; D: TRBD2; length: 15; V: TRBV30; J: TRBJ2-2; DNA: TGTGCCTGGGCTAGCGGGAGTAACCCCACCGGGGGGCTGTTTTTT; CDR3: CAWASGSNPTGGLFF